The T cell receptor (beta chain) described here comes from a study of CD8 T cells in Susac syndrome. Regarding the study as a whole: The authors acknowledged that their TCR sequencing and HLA analysis involved a relatively small number of individuals.

Reverse transcription of 0.5 to 1 ug RNA was performed with random hexamers. The CDR3 of TCR beta was amplified by immunoSEQ multiplex PCR across 54 Vbeta and 13 Jbeta. TCRdb reanalysed the immunoSEQ multiplex PCR reads using MiXCR and keeps one entry per CDR3 protein. The profile shows some 100,000 distinct CDR3 sequences, around 94% of them singletons. Sequencing of TCR beta was undertaken in CD8+ and CD4+ T cells derived from blood. The CD8+ and CD4+ T cells were isolated magnetically using a negative isolation approach, whereas the TEMRA cells were enriched by FACS. This clonotype was observed once. Its cognate antigen is unknown. Per germline, CDR1 LGHNA and CDR2 YNFKEQ. The CDR3 has 12 residues. Trimming removed 2 bases from V and 4 bases from J, with 4 bases in between.

The chain joins TRBV4-2 to TRBJ2-3; D not resolved. Sequenced input: CD4+ T cells from PBMCs. The sequence was collected from a human donor with multiple sclerosis. CDR3 nucleotide sequence: TGTGCCAGCAGCCAACCCTCAGATACGCAGTATTTT. Encoded protein: CASSQPSDTQYF.